One T cell receptor beta chain is described in this entry. Germline CDR1 and CDR2: DFQATT and SNEGSKA (reference sequence). The V gene lost 5 bases and the J gene lost 7 bases, with 8 bases spanning the gap. This CDR3 has 11 residues. The data derive from a study of blood T cell repertoires in COVID-19. Study overall: Nucleic acid was either cDNA or gDNA, and it came from T cells, B-cell-depleted T cells, or PBMCs.

Measured with immunoSEQ multiplex PCR; TCRdb has only the in-frame clones, and not every one. The data show about 240,000 clones, roughly 83% seen once. The chain has TRBV20-1 and TRBJ2-2; no definite D call. The source is a woman at least 80 years old with acute or convalescent COVID-19. Sample: peripheral blood. This CDR3 reads CSARGVGELFF. DNA for the CDR3: TGCAGTGCTCGCGGTGTCGGGGAGCTGTTTTTT.